The rows below give T cell receptor beta chains drawn from one sample of a study of naive and memory T cell subsets. TCRdb analysed the 5' RACE reads with MiXCR anew, one entry per CDR3 protein. The table has about 62,000 distinct CDR3 sequences, 7% to 8% seen once. The source is a female donor in good health. Each CDR3 is given with its conserved first and last residue. Each record gives: J gene, CDR3 length, clone size, V gene, D gene, CDR3 DNA, CDR3 protein. The D gene is left open where the match is weak. Part of the rows lack a size; the others show once, few, many or a class for expanded clones.

>TRBJ1-5|17|many|TRBV20-1|TRBD1
TGCAGTGCTGTACGGGACAGAGAAGTGCATAGCAATCAGCCCCAGCATTTT
CSAVRDREVHSNQPQHF
>TRBJ2-5|14|few|TRBV12-3/TRBV12-4|.
TGTGCCAGCAGTTTATCCGGTCAGGGGGAGACCCAGTACTTC
CASSLSGQGETQYF
>TRBJ2-3|17|.|TRBV7-9|TRBD2
TGTGCCAGCAGCTTAAACAGCGGGAGGGCCGGGGAAACAAAGCAGTATTTT
CASSLNSGRAGETKQYF
>TRBJ1-3|14|few|TRBV29-1|TRBD1
TGCAGCGTGGGCAGGGGGGTTCCTGGAAACACCATATATTTT
CSVGRGVPGNTIYF
>TRBJ2-1|16|few|TRBV25-1|TRBD1
TGTGCCAGCAGTGAATCTACCGGGACAGTTAACAATGAGCAGTTCTTC
CASSESTGTVNNEQFF
>TRBJ1-1|13|.|TRBV12-3/TRBV12-4|.
TGTGCCAGCAGTTTTTCTTGGGCCACTGAAGCTTTCTTT
CASSFSWATEAFF
>TRBJ2-3|16|many|TRBV7-8|.
TGTGCCAGCAGCCTTTCCACAGGACCTAGCACAGATACGCAGTATTTT
CASSLSTGPSTDTQYF
>TRBJ1-2|14|many|TRBV2|.
TGTGCCAGCATTCCGGTCGGGACTAACTATGGCTACACCTTC
CASIPVGTNYGYTF
>TRBJ2-5|12|many|TRBV3-1|.
TGTGCCAGCAGGGACACACAAGAGACCCAGTACTTC
CASRDTQETQYF
>TRBJ2-6|16|medium-sized|TRBV29-1|.
TGCAGCGCCTCCTCGGACATCAACTCTGGGGCCAACGTCCTGACTTTC
CSASSDINSGANVLTF
>TRBJ1-2|14|few|TRBV2|TRBD1
TGTGCCAGCAGTGCGGGAGACAGGGGCTATGGCTACACCTTC
CASSAGDRGYGYTF
>TRBJ2-7|15|.|TRBV10-1|.
TGCGCCAGCAGTCCTCCGGGATCCTCGTCCTACGAGCAGTACTTC
CASSPPGSSSYEQYF
>TRBJ2-2|16|many|TRBV12-3/TRBV12-4|TRBD2
TGTGCCAGCAGGGCAGGACTAGCGGGAAGAACCGGGGAGCTGTTTTTT
CASRAGLAGRTGELFF
>TRBJ1-5|16|few|TRBV6-2/TRBV6-3|TRBD1
TGTGCCAGCAGTTCGGACAGGGGGCATAGCAATCAGCCCCAGCATTTT
CASSSDRGHSNQPQHF
>TRBJ1-5|13|.|TRBV12-3/TRBV12-4|.
TGTGCCAGCAGCCCCCGGGGGGGTGAGCCCCAGCATTTT
CASSPRGGEPQHF
>TRBJ1-2|14|many|TRBV28|TRBD1
TGTGCCAGCAGCCCGGGACAGGGGGACTTAGGCTACACCTTC
CASSPGQGDLGYTF
>TRBJ2-2|17|.|TRBV19|TRBD2
TGTGCCAGTAGTATTACCGCGGGGGGCCGGGGAACCGGGGAGCTGTTTTTT
CASSITAGGRGTGELFF
>TRBJ2-1|16|many|TRBV18|TRBD2
TGTGCCAGCTCACCTTATGGTAGCGGGGAATACAATGAGCAGTTCTTC
CASSPYGSGEYNEQFF
>TRBJ2-3|13|.|TRBV7-2|.
TGTGCCAGCAGCCCCAACAGAGCAGATACGCAGTATTTT
CASSPNRADTQYF
>TRBJ1-1|15|few|TRBV6-1|.
TGTGCCAGCAGCCCGGAGCCTTCGGGCGTCACTGAAGCTTTCTTT
CASSPEPSGVTEAFF
>TRBJ1-5|16|.|TRBV12-3/TRBV12-4|TRBD1
TGTGCCAGCAGTTCCCCGGGACAGGGTAGCAATCAGCCCCAGCATTTT
CASSSPGQGSNQPQHF
>TRBJ2-1|13|.|TRBV19|.
TGTGCCAGTAGTATGTGGGGCTCAGGGGAGCAGTTCTTC
CASSMWGSGEQFF
>TRBJ2-7|14|.|TRBV6-5|TRBD1
TGTGCCAGCAGCCCGGACAGGGGAATTTACGAGCAGTACTTC
CASSPDRGIYEQYF
>TRBJ2-1|18|.|TRBV12-3/TRBV12-4|.
TGTGCCAGCAGTTTCTTCGGTATGGGGGAACTCTCCTACAATGAGCAGTTCTTC
CASSFFGMGELSYNEQFF
>TRBJ2-3|15|.|TRBV7-3|TRBD2
TGTGCCAGCAGCCCCTCTAGCGGGAGCACAGATACGCAGTATTTT
CASSPSSGSTDTQYF
>TRBJ2-1|17|few|TRBV28|TRBD2
TGTGCCAGCAGTTTCCGAGCGGGAATAGTCAACTACAATGAGCAGTTCTTC
CASSFRAGIVNYNEQFF
>TRBJ1-3|12|many|TRBV30|.
TGTGCAATGTCAGACTCTGGAAACACCATATATTTT
CAMSDSGNTIYF
>TRBJ2-3|12|.|TRBV7-8|.
TGTGCCAGCAGCTTAGTCGCTAATACGCAGTATTTT
CASSLVANTQYF
>TRBJ2-7|15|few|TRBV29-1|TRBD1
TGCAGCGTTGCTCTGACAGGGGGCCGAAGTGGGGAGCAGTACTTC
CSVALTGGRSGEQYF
>TRBJ2-3|13|few|TRBV14|TRBD2
TGTGCCAGCAGTGGTACTCGACTAGCTACGCAGTATTTT
CASSGTRLATQYF
>TRBJ2-2|16|.|TRBV5-4|.
TGTGCCAGCAGCCTAGGTCTAGCAGCGAACACCGGGGAGCTGTTTTTT
CASSLGLAANTGELFF
>TRBJ1-4|17|many|TRBV6-6|.
TGTGCCAGCAGTTACTCGCCCTCGGCATCGAAGGGAGAAAAACTGTTTTTT
CASSYSPSASKGEKLFF
>TRBJ2-3|12|.|TRBV29-1|.
TGCAGCGGAGACAGGGAGGCAGATACGCAGTATTTT
CSGDREADTQYF
>TRBJ1-4|14|many|TRBV30|.
TGTGCCTGGAAGCTGAGGGCAACTAATGAAAAACTGTTTTTT
CAWKLRATNEKLFF
>TRBJ2-1|13|.|TRBV19|.
TGTGCCAGTAGGCAGAGCTCCTACAATGAGCAGTTCTTC
CASRQSSYNEQFF
>TRBJ2-1|12|.|TRBV12-3/TRBV12-4|.
TGTGCCAGCAGTTTAGCCCACAATGAGCAGTTCTTC
CASSLAHNEQFF
>TRBJ2-6|14|once|TRBV20-1|.
TGCAGTGCTAGTCGGCAGGTGAGGACCAACGTCCTGACTTTC
CSASRQVRTNVLTF
>TRBJ2-1|16|few|TRBV20-1|.
TGCAGTGCTAGAGATCCCAAGCGGTCTCCCTACAATGAGCAGTTCTTC
CSARDPKRSPYNEQFF
>TRBJ2-5|17|.|TRBV7-8|TRBD2
TGTGCCAGCAGCTTAGCGCTTCTAGCGGCATTTCAAGAGACCCAGTACTTC
CASSLALLAAFQETQYF